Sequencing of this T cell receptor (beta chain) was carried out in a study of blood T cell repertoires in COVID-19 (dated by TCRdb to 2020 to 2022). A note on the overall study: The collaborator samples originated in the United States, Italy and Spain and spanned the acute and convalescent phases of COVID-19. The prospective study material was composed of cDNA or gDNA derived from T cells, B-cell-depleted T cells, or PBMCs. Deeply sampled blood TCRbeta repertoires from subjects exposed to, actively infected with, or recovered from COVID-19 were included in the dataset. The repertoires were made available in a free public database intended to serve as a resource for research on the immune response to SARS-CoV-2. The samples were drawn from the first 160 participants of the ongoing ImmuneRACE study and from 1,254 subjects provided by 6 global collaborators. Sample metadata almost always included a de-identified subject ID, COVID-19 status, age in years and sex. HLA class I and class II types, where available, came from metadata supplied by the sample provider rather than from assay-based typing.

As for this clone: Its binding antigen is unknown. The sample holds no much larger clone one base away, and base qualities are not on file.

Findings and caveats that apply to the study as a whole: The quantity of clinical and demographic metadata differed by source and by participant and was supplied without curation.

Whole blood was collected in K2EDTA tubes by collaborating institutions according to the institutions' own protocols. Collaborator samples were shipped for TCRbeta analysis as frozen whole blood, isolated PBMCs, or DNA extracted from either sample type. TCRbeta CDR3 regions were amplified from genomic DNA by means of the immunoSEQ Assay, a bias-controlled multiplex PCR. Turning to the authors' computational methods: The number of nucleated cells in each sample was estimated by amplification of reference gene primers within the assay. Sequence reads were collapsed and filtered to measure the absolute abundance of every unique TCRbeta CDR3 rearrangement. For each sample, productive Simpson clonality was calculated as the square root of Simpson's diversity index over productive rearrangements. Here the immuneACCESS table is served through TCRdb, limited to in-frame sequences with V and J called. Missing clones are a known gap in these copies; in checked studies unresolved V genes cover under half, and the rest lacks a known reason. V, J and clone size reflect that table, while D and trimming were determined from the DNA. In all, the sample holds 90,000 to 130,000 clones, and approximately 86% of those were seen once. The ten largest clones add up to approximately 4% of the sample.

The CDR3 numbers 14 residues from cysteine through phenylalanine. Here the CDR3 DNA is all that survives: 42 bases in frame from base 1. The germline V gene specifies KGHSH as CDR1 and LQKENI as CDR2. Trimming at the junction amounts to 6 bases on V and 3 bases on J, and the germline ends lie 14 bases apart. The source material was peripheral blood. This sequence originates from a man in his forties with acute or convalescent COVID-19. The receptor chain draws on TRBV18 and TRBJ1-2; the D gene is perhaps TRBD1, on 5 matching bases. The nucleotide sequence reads TGTGCCAGCTCCGCCGAAGGGGTGGACTATGGCTACACCTTC. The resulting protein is CASSAEGVDYGYTF.